This T cell receptor (beta chain) originates from a study of cytomegalovirus exposure and HLA in healthy donors. Study-level results: Common viral pathogens (according to a later analysis) appeared linked to several of the most significant clusters. By HLA locus, TCR association rates varied in a later analysis, with DRB1 showing the most and HLA-C the fewest. The study carried out a later analysis of TCR beta sequences. It associated some 17,000 of them with specific HLA alleles at a false discovery rate of 0.05.

These donors counted as nominally healthy when sampled, but unrecorded immune exposures were likely. Concerning this clone itself: Antigen: not known.

V was cut by 7 bases and J by 9 bases, with 22 bases left in between. There are 14 residues in the CDR3. CDR1 is WSHSY, CDR2 SAAADI, per germline. The study ran its PCR with 60 Vbeta and 13 Jbeta primers. The method was immunoSEQ multiplex PCR; TCRdb's version includes in-frame clones alone and lacks a portion of them. The data contain over 200,000 clones, 70% to 80% of them singletons. Material for sequencing was PBMCs. The TCR originated in a male donor in good health and CMV-seronegative. The chain employs TRBV10-2 and TRBJ2-7; D not resolved. CDR3 sequence: CASTHGSSLHGQYF. In DNA form, the CDR3 reads TGCGCCAGCACCCACGGGTCCTCTCTCCACGGGCAGTACTTC.